Listed here are 18 T cell receptor beta chains from one sample, sequenced in a study of T cell changes during pregnancy in multiple sclerosis. Clones were read by immunoSEQ multiplex PCR, and TCRdb kept only the in-frame ones, dropping some. The sample carries 30,000 or so clones, roughly 90% recorded once. This specimen consisted of CD8+ T cells from peripheral blood mononuclear cells, obtained after pregnancy. The receptor source for this set is a female donor with multiple sclerosis, enrolled in a pregnancy study.

The chain recombines TRBV15 with TRBJ2-3; D possibly corresponds to TRBD2 (6 bases). V lost 3 bases and J 9 bases, leaving 19 bases between the germline ends. The germline V gene encodes CDR1 LNHNV and CDR2 YYDKDF (reference sequence). This CDR3 contains 15 residues. In DNA, the CDR3 is TGTGCCACCAGCAGTCCAGCGGGCCAGACGCTGACGCAGTATTTT. Translation gives CATSSPAGQTLTQYF.

The chain recombines TRBV28 with TRBJ2-3; TRBD1 is a possible D gene (5 bases). V lost 2 bases to trimming and J lost 1 base, with 7 bases between them. Germline lookup yields CDR1 MDHEN and CDR2 SYDVKM. The length of the CDR3 is 14 residues. The CDR3 sequence is CASSLLQGTDTQYF. CDR3 nucleotides: TGTGCCAGCAGTTTACTACAGGGCACAGATACGCAGTATTTT.

The chain joins TRBV2 to TRBJ2-1, with D perhaps matching TRBD2 (5 bases). This CDR3 has 13 residues. The V gene's germline CDR1 is SNHLY and CDR2 FYNNEI. Between the trimmed V and J ends, which lost 7 bases and 4 bases, there was a span of 11 bases. The CDR3 DNA reads TGTGCCAGCACGGGGTCAGATTACAATGAGCAGTTCTTC. Its protein is CASTGSDYNEQFF.

The V gene is TRBV7-9, the J gene TRBJ1-1, with D possibly matching TRBD1 (6 bases). The CDR3 is 14 residues long. Germline CDR1 reads SEHNR; CDR2 reads FQNEAQ (reference sequence). The ends were cut back, 6 bases at V and 1 base at J, with 12 bases in the middle. CDR3 region: CASSYPGENTEAFF. The CDR3 DNA is TGTGCCAGCAGTTATCCAGGGGAGAACACTGAAGCTTTCTTT.

The rearrangement joins TRBV15 to TRBJ2-5, with 8 bases matching TRBD2. V trimming: 4 bases; J trimming: 5 bases; junction bases outside the gene matches: 9. The CDR3 runs to 15 residues. Germline CDR1 is LNHNV and CDR2 is YYDKDF (reference sequence). CDR3 sequence (DNA): TGTGCCACCAGCACCCCGCGGGGGGAGAGGGAGACCCAGTACTTC. Its protein is CATSTPRGERETQYF. The variable domain in full, completed from reference TRBV15 and TRBJ2-5, reads DAMVIQNPRYQVTQFGKPVTLSCSQTLNHNVMYWYQQKSSQAPKLLFHYYDKDFNNEADTPDNFQSRRPNTSFCFLDIRSPGLGDTAMYLCATSTPRGERETQYFGPGTRLLVL.

This chain connects TRBV7-9 to TRBJ2-3; no firm D call. Germline V gene sequence: CDR1 SEHNR, CDR2 FQNEAQ (reference sequence). CDR3 size: 15 residues. The V gene lost 3 bases and the J gene lost 0 bases, with 10 bases spanning the gap. The CDR3 spells CASSFGMTSTDTQYF. CDR3 nucleotides: TGTGCCAGCAGCTTCGGAATGACTAGCACAGATACGCAGTATTTT.

V gene TRBV7-9 combines with J gene TRBJ2-7, with 13 positions matching TRBD2. Unmatched junction bases numbered 7, after V lost 5 bases and J lost 6 bases. This CDR3 spans 15 amino acids. Germline lookup yields CDR1 SEHNR and CDR2 FQNEAQ (reference sequence). The CDR3 here is CASSNGLAGDLEQYF. As DNA, the CDR3 is TGTGCCAGCAGCAATGGACTAGCGGGGGACCTCGAGCAGTACTTC.

The CDR3 DNA is TGTGCCAGCAGAGCAACACAGGGATTCTTCAACACCGGGGAGCTGTTTTTT. Amino acids: CASRATQGFFNTGELFF. This chain uses TRBV7-9 with TRBJ2-2; possible D gene TRBD1, 6 bases. V was cut by 6 bases and J by 2 bases, with 19 bases left in between. The CDR3 has 17 amino acids. Germline V gives CDR1 SEHNR, CDR2 FQNEAQ (reference sequence).

This clone was counted between two and nine times. J is TRBJ2-3 and V is TRBV18; 10 bases align to TRBD2. Trimming removed 5 bases from V and 0 bases from J; junction bases left unmatched: 8. The CDR3 is 17 amino acids. The germline V gene encodes CDR1 KGHSH and CDR2 LQKENI. The CDR3 DNA reads as TGTGCCAGCTCATCCCGCCCGGGACTAGCGAGCACAGATACGCAGTATTTT. Its translation is CASSSRPGLASTDTQYF.

The CDR3 sequence: CASTISPDRGNTGELFF. DNA of the CDR3: TGTGCCAGCACCATAAGTCCGGACAGGGGGAACACCGGGGAGCTGTTTTTT. The J gene is TRBJ2-2, the V gene TRBV7-6, with 9 bases fitting TRBD1. Per germline, CDR1 SGHVS and CDR2 FNYEAQ. The CDR3 covers 17 residues. J gave up 1 base and V 7 bases, and 10 bases lay outside the gene matches. Full variable domain (remainder filled in from reference TRBV7-6 and TRBJ2-2): GAGVSQSPRYKVTKRGQDVALRCDPISGHVSLYWYRQALGQGPEFLTYFNYEAQQDKSGLPNDRFSAERPEGSISTLTIQRTEQRDSAMYRCASTISPDRGNTGELFFGEGSRLTVL.

J is TRBJ2-3 and V is TRBV11-3, with TRBD2 as a possible D gene (5 bases). Germline V gene lookup returns CDR1 SGHNT and CDR2 YENEEA. Deletions cut 2 bases from V and 2 bases from J, with 14 bases between. The CDR3 contains 16 residues. CDR3 sequence reads: CASSLPLGEFTDTQYF. CDR3 DNA sequence: TGTGCCAGCAGCTTACCTCTGGGAGAATTCACAGATACGCAGTATTTT. Drawing the rest from reference TRBV11-3 and TRBJ2-3, the complete variable domain is EAGVVQSPRYKIIEKKQPVAFWCNPISGHNTLYWYLQNLGQGPELLIRYENEEAVDDSQLPKDRFSAERLKGVDSTLKIQPAELGDSAVYLCASSLPLGEFTDTQYFGPGTRLTVL.

The chain couples TRBV6-5 to TRBJ2-3; 7 bases are a match to TRBD1. The J segment lost 2 bases and the V segment lost 6 bases, leaving 5 bases of the junction unmatched. From germline, CDR1 is MNHEY and CDR2 SVGAGI. This CDR3 contains 14 residues. The CDR3 nucleotides are TGTGCCAGCAGCCCGGGACAGCTCACAGATACGCAGTATTTT. This encodes CASSPGQLTDTQYF.

The chain recombines TRBV6-7 with TRBJ2-7; 7 positions match TRBD2. TRBV6-7 is assigned to the ORF class and has an uncertain function. V was pared by 6 bases and J by 3 bases, with 8 bases of the junction left unmatched. This CDR3 comprises 14 residues. The CDR3 sequence: CASSESGNYYEQYF. CDR3 DNA: TGTGCCAGCAGCGAAAGCGGGAATTACTACGAGCAGTACTTC.

This clone was seen many times. This rearrangement joins TRBV28 to TRBJ2-3, with TRBD1 matching 9 bases. This CDR3 has 16 residues. V dropped 5 bases and J dropped 1; count of bases not matched to a gene: 7. The V gene's germline CDR1 is MDHEN and CDR2 SYDVKM. CDR3 nucleotides: TGTGCCAGCAGTCCTTGGACAGGGGTAGGCACAGATACGCAGTATTTT. Amino acids: CASSPWTGVGTDTQYF.

V gene TRBV5-1 combines with J gene TRBJ2-7, with D maybe TRBD1 (5 bases). Deletions cut 4 bases from V and 3 bases from J, with 8 bases between. CDR1 is SGHRS and CDR2 is YFSETQ in the germline V gene. CDR3 length: 12 residues. In nucleotides, the CDR3 is TGCGCCAGCAGCCGAAGGGGCTACGAGCAGTACTTC. It codes for CASSRRGYEQYF.

The rearrangement links TRBV27 to TRBJ2-7; D perhaps matches TRBD1 (6 bases). There are 14 residues in the CDR3. Trimming took off 5 bases at V and 6 bases at J, with 17 bases between the two ends. CDR1 and CDR2 (germline): MNHEY, SMNVEV (reference sequence). The CDR3 region is CASSPGTTVTEQYF. The DNA for the CDR3 is TGTGCCAGCAGTCCCGGGACAACCGTAACCGAGCAGTACTTC.

The V and J genes are TRBV11-2 and TRBJ2-1; D gene unclear. V dropped 1 base and J dropped 8 bases, with 12 bases sitting between them. Per germline, CDR1 SGHAT and CDR2 FQNNGV. The CDR3 contains 14 residues. CDR3 nucleotide sequence: TGTGCCAGCAGCTTAGCTTCTAGTGGGTATGAGCAGTTCTTC. Encoded protein: CASSLASSGYEQFF.

This chain uses TRBV7-8 with TRBJ2-7; D remains unclear. The CDR3 extends over 14 amino acids. The germline gives CDR1 SGHVS, CDR2 FQNEAQ. V was shortened by 5 bases and J by 5 bases, with 16 bases between the two germline ends. The CDR3 loop reads CASSPRLTWDEQYF. CDR3 nucleotides: TGTGCCAGCAGCCCCCGACTTACGTGGGACGAGCAGTACTTC.